This TCR beta chain was documented in a study of CD8 T cells in Susac syndrome. Whole-study context: Among the Susac syndrome patients who underwent sequencing, five or six had clinically active disease, while eight or nine of them were in remission. Patients with Susac syndrome were, at the time of blood collection, therapy-naive, maintained on corticosteroids, or maintained on intravenous immunoglobulin alone.

A quantity of about 0.5 to 1 ug RNA underwent reverse transcription using random hexamers. MiXCR, applied by TCRdb to the immunoSEQ multiplex PCR reads, yields one record per CDR3 protein. This sample has around 230,000 distinct CDR3 sequences; almost 97% occur once, and the top ten carry approximately 0.1%. The CDR3 has 16 residues. CDR1 is MNHEY, CDR2 SMNVEV, per germline (reference sequence). V was trimmed by 6 bases and J by 4 bases, leaving 18 bases between them. The CD8+ and CD4+ T cells were isolated magnetically using a negative isolation approach, whereas the TEMRA cells were enriched by FACS.

Sequencing was done on a sample of CD4+ T cells from PBMCs. The sequence came from a human donor with Susac syndrome. This sequence joins TRBV27 and TRBJ1-4, with D possibly being TRBD1 (5 bases). CDR3 sequence reads: CASRPWGGGGNEKLFF. The CDR3 nucleotides are TGTGCCAGCAGACCATGGGGCGGCGGTGGTAATGAAAAACTGTTTTTT. The full variable domain, completed using reference TRBV27 and TRBJ1-4, is EAQVTQNPRYLITVTGKKLTVTCSQNMNHEYMSWYRQDPGLGLRQIYYSMNVEVTDKGDVPEGYKVSRKEKRNFPLILESPSPNQTSLYFCASRPWGGGGNEKLFFGSGTQLSVL.